The present T cell receptor (beta chain) was sequenced within a study of human T cells and chemical hapten exposure. Study summary: Mainly, slight library volume differences in the pool made TCR yields vary. The study's findings and limits: Versus controls, expanded TCRs had significantly more large CDR3 similarity clusters.

CDR1 and CDR2 (germline): DFQATT, SNEGSKA (reference sequence). The V end lost 0 bases, the J end lost 1 base, and 10 bases lay between the germline ends. The CDR3 consists of 15 residues. Noted time point: patch test 3, about 24 weeks after DPC sensitization. Treatment specified: therapeutic diphenylcyclopropenone sensitization with weekly scalp DPC. Alopecia patients between 18 and 70 years old and suitable for DPC were used as donors. For this clonotype: Its antigen remains unknown.

TCRdb re-called the RACE reads with MiXCR, one entry per CDR3 protein. Here the sample spans under 130,000 distinct CDR3 sequences, 30% to 35% being singletons. The input for sequencing was whole blood, taken in connection with sensitization to the hapten diphenylcyclopropenone (DPC). The J gene is TRBJ1-5, the V gene TRBV20-1, with D unresolved. This TCR came from a man aged 35 to 55 with alopecia areata. Some clones in this sample may be carry-over from other donors' samples. This chain's CDR3 is CSARDAGRSNQPQHF. In DNA, the CDR3 is TGCAGTGCTAGAGATGCCGGCAGGAGCAATCAGCCCCAGCATTTT.